What follows describes a single T cell receptor beta chain. Its specificity is not known. These data come from a study of shared clonotypes between healthy human individuals. Study conclusions and caveats: Estimated clonotype richness was generally higher in naive than memory subsets. The generation probabilities recorded for non-shared clonotypes fell below those of clonotypes shared by all four donors. Naive CD4 clonotypes overlapped across a few donors at roughly 4.5%.

CD4+ cells were split into CD45RA+ naive and CD45RA-negative memory subsets. The CDR3 runs to 12 residues. Germline CDR1 is SGHRS and CDR2 is YFSETQ. The V end lost 4 bases, the J end lost 6 bases, and 11 bases lay between the germline ends. Method: immunoSEQ multiplex PCR; TCRdb's copy keeps in-frame clones and lacks some. Here the sample spans some 2,400,000 clones, almost 96% being singletons. This TCR derives from a young man in good health. The chain combines TRBV5-1 with TRBJ2-7, with D unresolved. The sample consisted of naive CD4+ T cells sorted from blood. Specified subset: CD45RA+ positively selected. CDR3 amino acids: CASSTLGSEQYF. CDR3 DNA: TGCGCCAGCAGCACTCTAGGCTCCGAGCAGTACTTC.